The 10 T cell receptor beta chains given below trace back to one sample, sequenced in a study of radiation and T cells in renal cell carcinoma. Time point meaning: baseline pretreatment blood. Treatment of the sample: 15 Gy SBRT to primary tumor, nephrectomy 4 weeks later. Method: immunoSEQ multiplex PCR; TCRdb's copy keeps in-frame clones and lacks some. This table holds tens of thousands of clones, roughly 80% found once. The sequenced sample was blood, obtained from a patient whose treatment included radiotherapy and nephrectomy. These receptor sequences come from a man aged 55 to 70 with renal cell carcinoma.

The chain carries TRBV5-1 and TRBJ2-7; tentative D call: TRBD2 (5 bases). Germline V lookup: CDR1 SGHRS, CDR2 YFSETQ. V was shortened by 4 bases and J by 5 bases, with 16 bases between the two germline ends. The CDR3 is 14 amino acids. The CDR3 coding sequence is TGCGCCAGCAGCCTCGGGGTGAGGGATCACGAGCAGTACTTC. Translated: CASSLGVRDHEQYF.

This sequence joins TRBV5-1 and TRBJ1-2; D perhaps matches TRBD1 (5 bases). The CDR3 has 14 residues. V shed 0 bases and J shed 8 bases, with 14 bases lying between them. Germline V gene data show CDR1 as SGHRS and CDR2 as YFSETQ. The CDR3 region is CASSLGQTSSGYTF. Here the CDR3 DNA reads TGCGCCAGCAGCTTGGGACAGACCTCGAGCGGCTACACCTTC.

This chain connects TRBV4-1 to TRBJ2-4, with a tentative D call TRBD1 (5 bases). The CDR3 covers 13 residues. Trimming shortened V by 0 bases and J by 12 bases, and 12 bases separated the two germline ends. Germline-derived CDR1 and CDR2 are MGHRA and YSYEKL. The CDR3 sequence is CASSQDSGRDQYF. The CDR3 DNA follows: TGCGCCAGCAGCCAAGATTCCGGCAGGGATCAGTACTTC.

In nucleotides, the CDR3 is TGTGCCAGCAGCTTGTCCAGCGGCACCGGGGAGCTGTTTTTT. Its translation: CASSLSSGTGELFF. This chain connects TRBV5-6 to TRBJ2-2; D is possibly TRBD2 (5 bases). Germline-derived CDR1 and CDR2 are SGHDT and YYEEEE. The CDR3 length is 14 residues. Between the trimmed V and J ends, which lost 1 base and 4 bases, there was a span of 8 bases.

The chain joins TRBV7-8 to TRBJ2-1, with D possibly TRBD1 on 6 matching bases. Germline V gene data show CDR1 as SGHVS and CDR2 as FQNEAQ. Trimming stripped 5 bases from V and 8 bases from J, with 13 bases between. The length of the CDR3 is 13 residues. The CDR3 sequence: CASSLSQGYEQFF. CDR3 nucleotides: TGTGCCAGCAGCCTCTCGCAGGGGTATGAGCAGTTCTTC.

The V call is TRBV27, the J call TRBJ2-5, with 7 bases aligning to TRBD2. The last part of the DNA fits TRBJ2-7 better; the J call may be wrong. Per the germline V gene, CDR1 is MNHEY and CDR2 is SMNVEV (reference sequence). The CDR3 loop spans 14 amino acids. The CDR3 coding sequence is TGTGCCAGCAGTTTCGGCGGGGGAGAGTACGAGCAGTACTTC. Protein product: CASSFGGGEYEQYF.

This chain connects TRBV7-9 to TRBJ2-7; 12 nucleotides agree with TRBD2. V dropped 4 bases and J dropped 2; count of bases not matched to a gene: 3. Per germline, CDR1 SEHNR and CDR2 FQNEAQ (reference sequence). The CDR3 extends over 15 amino acids. The DNA for the CDR3 is TGTGCCAGCAGCTCTAGCGGGAGGGCAACCTACGAGCAGTACTTC. Amino acids: CASSSSGRATYEQYF.

V is TRBV7-8 and J is TRBJ1-4; D unclear. The CDR3 loop spans 13 amino acids. The germline CDR1 and CDR2 sequences are SGHVS and FQNEAQ. The ends were cut back, 2 bases at V and 9 bases at J, with 10 bases in the middle. The CDR3 DNA is TGTGCCAGCAGCTTACAAGGCCCCCAAAAACTGTTTTTT. As protein: CASSLQGPQKLFF.

J is TRBJ2-3 and V is TRBV2; no clear D. The V gene lost 8 bases and the J gene lost 5 bases, with 5 bases spanning the gap. The CDR3 is 10 amino acids. Germline assignment: CDR1 SNHLY and CDR2 FYNNEI. The CDR3 region has the DNA TGTGCCAGCCAAAAAGATACGCAGTATTTT. Translated, it gives CASQKDTQYF.

The V call is TRBV5-1, the J call TRBJ1-1, with TRBD1 matching 9 bases. With V trimmed by 2 bases and J by 10 bases, 6 bases remained unmatched. Germline assignment: CDR1 SGHRS and CDR2 YFSETQ. The CDR3 runs to 13 residues. The CDR3 spells CASSFGQGNVAFF. In nucleotides, the CDR3 is TGCGCCAGCAGCTTCGGACAGGGGAATGTAGCTTTCTTT.